This T cell receptor (beta chain) was identified during a study of T cells expressing NK-cell markers. Study in general: Beta-chain profiling covered CD3+CD56+NKG2C+, CD3+CD56+NKG2C- and CD3+CD56-NKG2C+ sorted subsets.

A word on this clonotype: Its antigen is not known.

TCRdb re-analyzed the 5' RACE reads; it lists each CDR3 protein once, without DNA. The sample shows about 260,000 distinct CDR3 sequences, and roughly 4.2% sits with its ten largest clones. Findings and caveats of the study: A range of about 1.0-8% of CD8+ T cells consisted of dominant NKG2C+ clonotypes in a handful of donors. Questions lingered over whether expanded NKG2C+ T cell clones were HCMV-specific.

The germline CDR1 and CDR2 sequences are MDHEN and SYDVKM. This CDR3 has 11 residues. This clonotype originated in a woman between 18 and 75 years old in good health. Specimen: blood T cells: a sorted CD56 or NKG2C T cell subset, CD4+ or CD8+ T cells, or bulk PBMC T cells (not recorded which). V and J are TRBV28 and TRBJ2-1; there is no DNA to check the TCRdb D call of TRBD2. The CDR3 protein is CASSLDLGQIF.